This T cell receptor beta chain was sequenced for a study of long-term antiretroviral therapy in people with HIV (dated by TCRdb to between 2021 and 2022). Broadly, across the study: The earliest samples were collected about a decade before the 2015 WHO recommendation for immediate ART, when ART was typically delayed until CD4 counts fell. Test extractions of a monoclonal T-cell line alongside approximately 36 polyclonal samples showed no cross-contamination during QIAcube processing. A total of roughly 200 cryopreserved PBMC samples came from 30 adults with confirmed HIV infection and were collected serially over a mean of roughly six years (range 1-12). Among the 30 or so participants with HIV, about 11 were female. A retrospective serial study tested whether ART initiation and durable HIV suppression were associated with changes in peripheral blood TRB repertoire composition and diversity. Overall study outcomes, separate from this receptor: No data were available on ART adherence, viral resistance or therapy changes, limiting inferences about post-ART repertoire changes. Because pre-ART samples had limited cell numbers, unsorted PBMC were profiled rather than sorted CD4+ and CD8+ T cells. The samples span the years 2004 to 2017, and the ART regimens used may be less effective than current regimens. Narrower CDR3 length ranges were observed in HIV repertoires than in controls, and an antigen-experienced repertoire with only a slight naive shift after ART was suggested by the network structure. A significant increase in TRB diversity was found to be associated with ART initiation, although TRB diversity was observed to remain significantly below that of transplant donor controls even after long-term ART. Since PBMC availability was limited, sequencing covered only the TCR beta chain, with no alpha chain pairing. Expanded TRB clones identified before ART initiation dominated the repertoire at all time points, although this dominance fluctuated and declined in many PLHIV after ART.

Regarding this clone: Its antigen specificity is not known. No qualities accompany the bases; no much larger clone lies one base away.

Participants were included only if at least one PBMC sample before ART initiation and at least two post-ART samples were available. Treatment was received in the United States of America by all participants with HIV. Before DNA extraction, cryopreserved samples of roughly 0.95-10 million PBMC were thawed and washed. At the time of the earliest PBMC sample, participants with HIV were aged between roughly 20 and 55 years. PBMC samples from each participant spanned 1-4 timepoints before ART initiation and 2-8 timepoints after ART initiation, with a median of 7 samples. For every participant, serial HIV viral load, CD4+ T-cell count, ART history and demographic data were obtained. Genomic DNA was extracted from unsorted PBMC with a Qiagen kit on a QIAcube, with processing performed in batches of 12 samples. The immunoSEQ hsTCRB v3.0 assay was used at survey level resolution to sequence the TRB variable region. The targeted TRB sequencing depth was about 40,000-55,000 T-cell genomes per sample. TRB libraries were pooled and sequenced on an Illumina MiSeq using a v3 150-cycle kit. Regarding the original processing steps: Analysis of repertoires was carried out in R inside a reproducible Nextflow workflow spanning QC, data transformation and analysis. LymphoSeq2, an R package for exploring AIRR-Seq data, was used to implement the custom analyses. A handful of samples that produced fewer than 5000 total TRB sequences were removed, so 150 to 200 HIV repertoires were analyzed. Among the roughly 190 retained HIV repertoires, some 60 were collected before ART initiation and 120 to 130 after ART initiation. Each repertoire was downsampled to 5000 TRB nucleotide sequences, and summary statistics were averaged across 100 downsampling iterations. TRB sequences were retained for analysis only if CDR3 regions of at least seven amino acids were present. Two measures captured diversity: a Shannon entropy-derived clonality score and the Gini coefficient. Repertoire networks linked the top 5000 CDR3 amino acid sequences whenever two sequences differed by an edit distance of one. Antigen specificity groups and MHC restriction were predicted for TRB CDR3 amino acid sequences with GLIPH2. Known CMV, EBV, HIV or tissue antigen associations were flagged by matching CDR3 amino acid sequences against VDJdb and McPAS-TCR. Pre-ART, post-ART and control groups were compared with Wilcoxon signed-rank tests and Holm-Bonferroni correction. TCRdb retrieved this table from immuneACCESS and kept in-frame rearrangements only. Not all clones are present; in checked studies, unresolved V genes account for under half, and no reason is known for the remainder. That table gives V, J and clone size, and the DNA gave D and trimming. Across this sample there are 17,000 or so clones, with 77% seen only once. In total, the top ten clones hold around 15% of the sample.

Measured from the cysteine to the phenylalanine, the CDR3 is 16 residues long. The entry retains the CDR3 DNA only, 48 bases that are in frame from base 1. In the germline V gene, CDR1 corresponds to SNHLY and CDR2 to FYNNEI. Compared with germline, V lacks 6 bases and J lacks 0 bases; bases without a gene match: 3. This receptor chain uses TRBV2 and TRBJ2-3, and TRBD2 aligns with 13 junction nucleotides. The starting material was unsorted PBMCs, obtained 2.1 to 2.2 years before starting antiretroviral therapy. The receptor was derived from a man younger than 45 with HIV. The CDR3 sequence is CASSGTSGASTDTQYF. At the DNA level, the sequence is TGTGCCAGCAGCGGGACTAGCGGGGCGAGCACAGATACGCAGTATTTT.